One and the same sample provided the 24 T cell receptor beta chains below, sequenced in a study of neurological immune-mediated disorders. TCRdb reprocessed the 5' RACE reads via MiXCR and lists one record per CDR3 protein. The table lists tens of thousands of distinct CDR3 sequences, 2% to 3% of them singletons, with 2.3% in the top ten. The sequencing sample was made of PBMCs. The origin of the receptors is a woman aged 50 to 65 with multiple sclerosis.

There are many counts of this clonotype. The chain carries TRBV5-1 and TRBJ2-5, with 13 bases matching TRBD2. The J segment lost 5 bases and the V segment lost 3 bases, leaving 1 base of the junction unmatched. Per germline, CDR1 SGHRS and CDR2 YFSETQ. This CDR3 region has 14 residues. CDR3 region: CASSSGLAGETQYF. The CDR3 region has the DNA TGCGCCAGCAGCTCGGGACTAGCGGGGGAGACCCAGTACTTC.

This clonotype occurred many times. The V call is TRBV5-6, the J call TRBJ1-1, with 9 nucleotides matching TRBD1. This CDR3 has 13 residues. Germline V gene lookup returns CDR1 SGHDT and CDR2 YYEEEE. Trimming removed 1 base from V and 7 bases from J; junction bases left unmatched: 2. The CDR3 reads CASSLTGGGEAFF. CDR3 nucleotide sequence: TGTGCCAGCAGCTTGACAGGGGGCGGTGAAGCTTTCTTT.

This clonotype was picked up many times. The chain uses TRBV28 and TRBJ2-7; TRBD2 matches 7 bases. Germline CDR1 reads MDHEN; CDR2 reads SYDVKM. The CDR3 sequence is 14 residues long. V lost 2 bases to trimming and J lost 5 bases; unmatched junction nucleotides: 6. The CDR3 region has the DNA TGTGCCAGCAGTTTAGGCGGGAGTCTGAACGAGCAGTACTTC. Protein product: CASSLGGSLNEQYF.

In its sample, this clonotype was seen many times. The chain recombines TRBV5-1 with TRBJ2-1, with D perhaps TRBD2 (5 bases). V was trimmed by 4 bases and J by 0 bases, leaving 14 bases between them. CDR1 SGHRS and CDR2 YFSETQ come from the germline V gene. The CDR3 is 16 residues long. The CDR3 DNA follows: TGCGCCAGCAGCCCGGGGATAGTCGGCTCCTACAATGAGCAGTTCTTC. Translated: CASSPGIVGSYNEQFF. Full variable domain (missing parts from reference TRBV5-1 and TRBJ2-1): KAGVTQTPRYLIKTRGQQVTLSCSPISGHRSVSWYQQTPGQGLQFLFEYFSETQRNKGNFPGRFSGRQFSNSRSEMNVSTLELGDSALYLCASSPGIVGSYNEQFFGPGTRLTVL.

This clonotype was detected many times. CDR3 coding DNA: TGCGCCAGCAGCGCGGACAGGGGGCTGGAAGAGACCCAGTACTTC. Protein sequence: CASSADRGLEETQYF. The chain is built from TRBV5-1 and TRBJ2-5; 11 bases fit TRBD1. Trimming cost V 4 bases and J 3 bases; bases outside gene matches: 5. The germline CDR1 and CDR2 sequences are SGHRS and YFSETQ. This CDR3 is 15 amino acids long.

This clonotype was seen repeatedly, ten times or more. V usage is TRBV9 and J usage is TRBJ1-2; 8 bases are shared with TRBD1. The CDR3 runs 14 residues. V shed 0 bases, J shed 4 bases, and the junction held 2 bases outside the gene matches. CDR1 SGDLS and CDR2 YYNGEE come from the germline V gene. CDR3 sequence (DNA): TGTGCCAGCAGCGTAGCTGGACAGGGCTATGGCTACACCTTC. This codes for CASSVAGQGYGYTF.

This clonotype showed up many times. V gene TRBV9 combines with J gene TRBJ1-4; D not certain. CDR3 size: 13 residues. Germline values: CDR1 SGDLS, CDR2 YYNGEE. V gave up 7 bases and J gave up 3 bases, with 10 bases separating them. Here the CDR3 reads CASQKTANEKLFF. The CDR3 nucleotides read TGTGCCAGCCAGAAGACTGCTAATGAAAAACTGTTTTTT.

There are many counts of this clonotype. The chain links TRBV5-1 to TRBJ1-2, with D perhaps TRBD1 (6 bases). The CDR3 totals 13 residues. V was trimmed by 0 bases and J by 6 bases, leaving 9 bases between them. Germline V gene sequence: CDR1 SGHRS, CDR2 YFSETQ. The CDR3, as DNA: TGCGCCAGCAGCTTGGACAGGGTGAATGGCTACACCTTC. This sequence encodes CASSLDRVNGYTF.

By share, this clonotype ranks as medium-sized. J is TRBJ2-5 and V is TRBV5-1; TRBD2 matches at 11 bases. Germline V CDR1 and CDR2: SGHRS, YFSETQ. The CDR3 spans 17 residues. The V segment lost 0 bases and the J segment 0 bases; nucleotides outside the gene matches: 4. This CDR3 reads CASSLAGTSGNQETQYF. CDR3 bases: TGCGCCAGCAGCTTGGCCGGGACTAGCGGTAACCAAGAGACCCAGTACTTC.

This clonotype occurred many times. V usage is TRBV20-1 and J usage is TRBJ1-6; D unresolved. The CDR3 sequence is 16 residues long. In germline, CDR1 is DFQATT, CDR2 SNEGSKA (reference sequence). Trimming stripped 6 bases from V and 2 bases from J, with 17 bases between. CDR3 region: CSAKGGHSPYNSPLHF. Here the CDR3 DNA reads TGCAGTGCCAAAGGTGGGCACTCTCCCTATAATTCACCCCTCCACTTT.

This clonotype was recorded many times. The chain employs TRBV12-3 or TRBV12-4 and TRBJ2-3, with D possibly matching TRBD2 (7 bases). This CDR3 is 14 amino acids long. V lost 5 bases, J lost 4 bases, and 13 bases lay in between. The CDR3 reads CASSPRGAADTQYF. DNA for the CDR3: TGTGCCAGCAGTCCACGGGGGGCCGCAGATACGCAGTATTTT.

This clonotype was detected ten times or more. The germline gene is not matched at one end of the junction; a read error may be the cause. This chain connects TRBV12-3 or TRBV12-4 to TRBJ1-6; 7 nucleotides agree with TRBD1. This CDR3 is 14 amino acids long. The CDR3 loop reads CASTPGQVNSPLNF. In DNA form, the CDR3 reads TGTGCCAGCACCCCAGGACAGGTTAATTCACCCCTCAACTTT.

This clonotype appeared many times. This chain links TRBV5-1 with TRBJ2-3; 14 nucleotides align to TRBD2. After removal of 3 bases from V and 7 bases from J, the junction contained 7 bases not matched to a gene. CDR1 is SGHRS and CDR2 is YFSETQ in the germline V gene. The CDR3 is 16 amino acids. CDR3 in amino acids: CASSWGTSGRSNTQYF. The DNA of the CDR3 is TGCGCCAGCAGCTGGGGGACTAGCGGGAGATCGAATACGCAGTATTTT.

This clonotype appeared many times. The chain combines TRBV5-1 with TRBJ1-2; D is unclear. CDR1 is SGHRS and CDR2 is YFSETQ in the germline V gene. CDR3 length: 14 residues. Between the trimmed V and J ends, which lost 1 base and 2 bases, there was a span of 9 bases. The CDR3 here is CASSLNGENYGYTF. CDR3 coding DNA: TGCGCCAGCAGCTTGAACGGAGAAAACTATGGCTACACCTTC.

This clonotype was counted ten times or more. The rearrangement uses TRBV7-8 and TRBJ2-1, with TRBD2 identical over 9 bases. Germline V gene lookup returns CDR1 SGHVS and CDR2 FQNEAQ. This CDR3 has 17 residues. The V and J ends lost 5 bases and 0 bases, in that order; junction bases with no gene match: 8. The DNA for the CDR3 is TGTGCCAGCAGCCCAACCTTTAGCGGGAGCTCCTACAATGAGCAGTTCTTC. This sequence encodes CASSPTFSGSSYNEQFF.

This clonotype was found many times. The chain joins TRBV6-6 to TRBJ2-2, with D possibly called TRBD1 or TRBD2 (5 bases each). This CDR3 region has 13 residues. From germline, CDR1 is MNHNY and CDR2 SVGAGI (reference sequence). Between the trimmed V and J ends, which lost 5 bases and 6 bases, there was a span of 10 bases. CDR3: CASSQRDAGELFF. The CDR3 DNA follows: TGTGCCAGCAGTCAGAGGGACGCCGGGGAGCTGTTTTTT.

This clonotype was recorded at least ten times. The chain links TRBV7-6 to TRBJ2-7; 8 nucleotides line up with TRBD2. The ends lost 0 bases at V and 3 bases at J; junction bases unmatched: 7. The CDR3 loop spans 16 amino acids. Germline CDR1 reads SGHVS; CDR2 reads FNYEAQ. Here the CDR3 reads CASSLALSGGRYEQYF. The DNA for the CDR3 is TGTGCCAGCAGCTTAGCGTTAAGCGGGGGCCGCTACGAGCAGTACTTC.

In its sample, this clonotype was seen many times. The chain uses TRBV11-2 and TRBJ2-7, with no clear D. The CDR3 is 14 residues long. Germline V gene lookup returns CDR1 SGHAT and CDR2 FQNNGV. The V end lost 7 bases, the J end lost 2 bases, and 15 bases lay between the germline ends. DNA for the CDR3: TGTGCCAGCACCTTGACCGATACGACCTACGAGCAGTACTTC. Protein: CASTLTDTTYEQYF.

This clonotype was observed many times. This may be a read error, as it is one base from a much larger clone. The chain combines TRBV5-1 with TRBJ2-7; 7 bases align to TRBD2. The V and J ends lost 4 bases and 7 bases, in that order; junction bases with no gene match: 11. In germline, CDR1 is SGHRS, CDR2 YFSETQ. The CDR3 has 14 amino acids. The CDR3 loop is CASSTRGVREEQYF. The CDR3, as DNA: TGCGCCAGCAGCACCCGGGGGGTCAGGGAAGAGCAGTACTTC.

By share of the sample, this clonotype is medium-sized. The gene calls are TRBV29-1 and TRBJ2-3; possible D gene TRBD1, 5 bases. Germline V gene lookup returns CDR1 SQVTM and CDR2 ANQGSEA. V was pared by 6 bases and J by 0 bases, with 10 bases between. The length of the CDR3 is 13 residues. CDR3: CSVYRSSTDTQYF. The CDR3 nucleotides are TGCAGCGTCTACAGGAGTAGCACAGATACGCAGTATTTT.

This clonotype was detected ten times or more. This chain links TRBV12-3 or TRBV12-4 with TRBJ2-7; a possible D gene is TRBD2 (5 bases). V dropped 3 bases and J dropped 7 bases, with 13 bases sitting between them. CDR3 length: 13 residues. The CDR3 loop reads CASSFPSPGEQYF. Here the CDR3 DNA reads TGTGCCAGCAGTTTTCCCTCCCCGGGGGAGCAGTACTTC.

Ten or more counts support this clonotype. The J gene is TRBJ2-4, the V gene TRBV7-9, with D maybe TRBD2 (5 bases). Germline lookup yields CDR1 SEHNR and CDR2 FQNEAQ (reference sequence). V shed 7 bases and J shed 1 base, with 26 bases lying between them. This CDR3 region has 19 residues. The CDR3 is CASTMEAVPNVGAKNIQYF. The CDR3 DNA reads as TGTGCCAGCACCATGGAGGCAGTCCCCAACGTCGGGGCCAAAAACATTCAGTACTTC. Full variable domain (remainder filled in from reference TRBV7-9 and TRBJ2-4): DTGVSQNPRHKITKRGQNVTFRCDPISEHNRLYWYRQTLGQGPEFLTYFQNEAQLEKSRLLSDRFSAERPKGSFSTLEIQRTEQGDSAMYLCASTMEAVPNVGAKNIQYFGAGTRLSVL.

This clonotype was seen repeatedly, ten times or more. The chain employs TRBV10-3 and TRBJ1-3, with D uncertain. V lost 9 bases and J 4 bases, leaving 13 bases between the germline ends. Germline V gives CDR1 ENHRY, CDR2 SYGVKD. The CDR3 extends over 13 amino acids. In DNA form, the CDR3 reads TGTGCCATTAGAGGTACGGACGGAAACACCATATATTTT. This translates into CAIRGTDGNTIYF.

This clonotype was seen ten or more times. CDR3: CASGLVARVIGELFF. CDR3 nucleotide sequence: TGTGCTAGTGGTTTGGTCGCTAGAGTAATCGGGGAGCTGTTTTTT. The rearrangement uses TRBV12-5 and TRBJ2-2, with D uncertain. The CDR3 length is 15 residues. The V end was cut by 0 bases, the J end by 7 bases, with 12 bases between. CDR1 is LGHNT and CDR2 is FRNRAP in the germline V gene.